This T cell receptor beta chain was retrieved from a study of blood T cell repertoires in COVID-19. Here immunoSEQ multiplex PCR was the method, and the copy in TCRdb shows in-frame clones only, minus some. Altogether some 110,000 clones are present, less than 80% being singletons, with the ten largest covering about 2.5%. V was clipped by 4 bases and J by 4 bases; unmatched bases: 7. The CDR3 spans 15 residues. Germline V gives CDR1 SGHTS, CDR2 YDEGEE. The rearrangement joins TRBV5-8 to TRBJ2-3; 9 bases line up with TRBD2. The clonotype was recovered from a man aged 50 to 59 with acute or convalescent COVID-19. The sequenced sample was peripheral blood. The CDR3 bases are TGTGCCAGCAGCCGGGGACTAGCCGATGCAGATACGCAGTATTTT. Residues: CASSRGLADADTQYF.